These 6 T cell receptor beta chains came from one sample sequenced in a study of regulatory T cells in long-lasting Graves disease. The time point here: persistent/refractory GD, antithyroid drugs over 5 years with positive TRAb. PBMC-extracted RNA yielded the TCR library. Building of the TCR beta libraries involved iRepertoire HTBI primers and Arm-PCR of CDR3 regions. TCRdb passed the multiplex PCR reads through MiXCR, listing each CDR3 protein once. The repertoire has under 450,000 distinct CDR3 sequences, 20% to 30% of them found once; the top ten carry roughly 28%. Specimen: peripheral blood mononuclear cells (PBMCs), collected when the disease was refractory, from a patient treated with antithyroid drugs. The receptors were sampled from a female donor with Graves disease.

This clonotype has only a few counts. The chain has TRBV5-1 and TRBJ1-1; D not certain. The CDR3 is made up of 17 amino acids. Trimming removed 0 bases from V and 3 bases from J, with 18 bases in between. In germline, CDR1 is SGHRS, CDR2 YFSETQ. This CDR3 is CASSLGLGFLRDTEAFF. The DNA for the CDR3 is TGCGCCAGCAGCTTGGGGTTGGGGTTTCTTAGGGACACTGAAGCTTTCTTT.

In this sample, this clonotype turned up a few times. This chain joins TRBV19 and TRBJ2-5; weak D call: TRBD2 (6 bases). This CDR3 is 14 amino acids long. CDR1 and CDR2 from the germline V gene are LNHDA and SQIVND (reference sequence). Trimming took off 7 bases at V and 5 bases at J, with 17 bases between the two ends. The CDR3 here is CASKDREKTETQYF. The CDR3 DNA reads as TGTGCCAGTAAGGACCGGGAGAAGACGGAGACCCAGTACTTC.

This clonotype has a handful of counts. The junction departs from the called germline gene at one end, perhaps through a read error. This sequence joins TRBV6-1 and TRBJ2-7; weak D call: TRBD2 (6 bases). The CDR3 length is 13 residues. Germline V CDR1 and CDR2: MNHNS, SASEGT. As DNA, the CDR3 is TGCGCCAGCAATTCCCGGGACTTATTGGAGCAGTACTTC. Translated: CASNSRDLLEQYF.

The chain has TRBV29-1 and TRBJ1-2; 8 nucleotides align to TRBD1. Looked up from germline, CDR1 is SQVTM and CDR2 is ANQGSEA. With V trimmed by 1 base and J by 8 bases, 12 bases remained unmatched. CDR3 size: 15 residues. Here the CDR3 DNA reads TGCAGCGTTGAAGGTGGACAGGGTTGGTTAGACGGCTACACCTTC. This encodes CSVEGGQGWLDGYTF.

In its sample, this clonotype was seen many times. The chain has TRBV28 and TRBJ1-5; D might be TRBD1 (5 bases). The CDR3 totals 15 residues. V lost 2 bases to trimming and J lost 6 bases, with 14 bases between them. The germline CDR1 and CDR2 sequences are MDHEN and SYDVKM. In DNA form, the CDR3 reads TGTGCCAGCAGTTTAAGGTCTGGGGGTAGTCAGCCCCAGCATTTT. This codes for CASSLRSGGSQPQHF.

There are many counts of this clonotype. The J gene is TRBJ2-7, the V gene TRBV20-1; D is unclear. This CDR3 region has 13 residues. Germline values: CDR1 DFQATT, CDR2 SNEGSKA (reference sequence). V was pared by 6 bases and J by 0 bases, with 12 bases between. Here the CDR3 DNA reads TGCAGTGCGAGTGGAGAGGCCTCCTACGAGCAGTACTTC. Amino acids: CSASGEASYEQYF.